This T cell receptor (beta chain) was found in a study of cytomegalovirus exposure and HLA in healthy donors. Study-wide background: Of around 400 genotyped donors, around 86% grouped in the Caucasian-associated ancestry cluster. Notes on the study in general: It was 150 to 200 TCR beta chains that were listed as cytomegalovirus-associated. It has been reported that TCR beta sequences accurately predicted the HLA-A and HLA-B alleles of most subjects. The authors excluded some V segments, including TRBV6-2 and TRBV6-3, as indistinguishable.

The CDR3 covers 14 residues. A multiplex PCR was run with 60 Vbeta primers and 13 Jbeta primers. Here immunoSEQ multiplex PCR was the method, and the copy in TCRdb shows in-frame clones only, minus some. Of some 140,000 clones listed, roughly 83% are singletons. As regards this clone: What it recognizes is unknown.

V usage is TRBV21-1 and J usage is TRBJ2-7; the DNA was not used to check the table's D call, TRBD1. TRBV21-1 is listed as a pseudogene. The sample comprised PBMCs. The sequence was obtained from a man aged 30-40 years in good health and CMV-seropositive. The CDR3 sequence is CASSPPPTDRSKYF. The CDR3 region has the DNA TGTGCCAGCAGCCCGCCTCCCACGGACAGGAGCAAGTACTTC.